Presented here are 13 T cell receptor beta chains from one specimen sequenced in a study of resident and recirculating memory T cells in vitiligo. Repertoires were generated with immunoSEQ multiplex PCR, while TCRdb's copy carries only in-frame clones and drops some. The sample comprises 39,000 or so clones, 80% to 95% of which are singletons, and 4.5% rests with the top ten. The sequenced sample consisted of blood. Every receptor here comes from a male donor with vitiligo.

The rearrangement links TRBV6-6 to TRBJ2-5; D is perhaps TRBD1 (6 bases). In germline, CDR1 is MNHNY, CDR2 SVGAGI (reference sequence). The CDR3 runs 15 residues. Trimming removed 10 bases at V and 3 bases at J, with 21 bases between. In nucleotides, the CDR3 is TGTGCCACGCAGGTGGGCAGGGGACGGGAAGAGACCCAGTACTTC. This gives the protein CATQVGRGREETQYF.

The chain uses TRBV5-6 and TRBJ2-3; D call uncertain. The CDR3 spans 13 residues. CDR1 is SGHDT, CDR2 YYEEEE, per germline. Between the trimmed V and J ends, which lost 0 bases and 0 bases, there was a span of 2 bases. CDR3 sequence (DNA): TGTGCCAGCAGCTTGGCGAGCACAGATACGCAGTATTTT. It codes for CASSLASTDTQYF.

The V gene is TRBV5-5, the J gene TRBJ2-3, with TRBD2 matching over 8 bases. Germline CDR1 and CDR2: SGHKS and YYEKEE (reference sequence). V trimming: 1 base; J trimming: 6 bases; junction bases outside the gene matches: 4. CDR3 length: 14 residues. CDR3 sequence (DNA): TGTGCCAGCAGCTTGCGGGGGGGTGAGGATACGCAGTATTTT. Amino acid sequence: CASSLRGGEDTQYF.

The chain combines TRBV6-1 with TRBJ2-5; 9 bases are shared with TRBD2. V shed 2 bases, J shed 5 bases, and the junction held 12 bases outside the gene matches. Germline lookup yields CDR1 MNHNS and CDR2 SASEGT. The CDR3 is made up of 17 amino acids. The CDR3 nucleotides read TGTGCCAGCAGTGAACGCGATCGCGGGGGGGCCCGGGAGACCCAGTACTTC. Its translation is CASSERDRGGARETQYF.

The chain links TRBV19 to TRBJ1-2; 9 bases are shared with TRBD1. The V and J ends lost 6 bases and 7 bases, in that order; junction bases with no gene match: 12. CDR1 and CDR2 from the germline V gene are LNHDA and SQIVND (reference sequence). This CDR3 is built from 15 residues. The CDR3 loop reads CASSTQDRGYSGYTF. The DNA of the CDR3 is TGTGCCAGTAGCACCCAGGACAGGGGATATAGTGGCTACACCTTC. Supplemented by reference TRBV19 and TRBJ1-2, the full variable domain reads DGGITQSPKYLFRKEGQNVTLSCEQNLNHDAMYWYRQDPGQGLRLIYYSQIVNDFQKGDIAEGYSVSREKKESFPLTVTSAQKNPTAFYLCASSTQDRGYSGYTFGSGTRLTVV.

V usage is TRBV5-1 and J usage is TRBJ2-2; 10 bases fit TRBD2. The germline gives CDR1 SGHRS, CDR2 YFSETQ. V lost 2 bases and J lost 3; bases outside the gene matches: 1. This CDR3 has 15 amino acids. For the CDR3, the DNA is TGCGCCAGCAGCTTCCTAGCGGGGGACACCGGGGAGCTGTTTTTT. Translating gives CASSFLAGDTGELFF.

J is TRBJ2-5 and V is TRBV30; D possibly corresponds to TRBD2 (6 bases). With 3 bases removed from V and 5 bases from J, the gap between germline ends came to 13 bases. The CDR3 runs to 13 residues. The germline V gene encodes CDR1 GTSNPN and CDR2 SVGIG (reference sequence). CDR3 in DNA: TGTGCCTGGAGGGGACTCAAAGGGGAGACCCAGTACTTC. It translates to CAWRGLKGETQYF.

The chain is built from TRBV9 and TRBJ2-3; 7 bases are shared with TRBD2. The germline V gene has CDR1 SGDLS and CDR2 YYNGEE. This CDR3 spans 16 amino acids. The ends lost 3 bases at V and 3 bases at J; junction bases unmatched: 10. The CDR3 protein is CASSARGFTPTDTQYF. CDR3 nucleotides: TGTGCCAGCAGCGCGCGGGGGTTCACCCCGACAGATACGCAGTATTTT.

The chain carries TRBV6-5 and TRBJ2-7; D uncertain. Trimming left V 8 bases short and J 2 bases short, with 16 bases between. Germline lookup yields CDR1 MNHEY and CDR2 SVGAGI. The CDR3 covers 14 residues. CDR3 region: CASSPGRRPYEQYF. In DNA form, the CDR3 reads TGTGCCAGCTCCCCAGGCAGACGCCCCTACGAGCAGTACTTC.

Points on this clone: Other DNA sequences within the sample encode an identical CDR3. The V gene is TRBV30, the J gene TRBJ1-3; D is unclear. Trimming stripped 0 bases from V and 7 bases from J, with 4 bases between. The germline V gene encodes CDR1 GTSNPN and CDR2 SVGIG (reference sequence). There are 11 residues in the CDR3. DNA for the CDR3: TGTGCCTGGAGTGTGTCGAACACCATATATTTT. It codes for CAWSVSNTIYF.

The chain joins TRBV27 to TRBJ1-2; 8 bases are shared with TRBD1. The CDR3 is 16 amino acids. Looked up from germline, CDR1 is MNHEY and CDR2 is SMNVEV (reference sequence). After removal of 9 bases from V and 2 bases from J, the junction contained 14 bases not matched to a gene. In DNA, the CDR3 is TGTGCCAGAGGGGGCGACGGGACAGGAGTAAACTATGGCTACACCTTC. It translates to CARGGDGTGVNYGYTF.

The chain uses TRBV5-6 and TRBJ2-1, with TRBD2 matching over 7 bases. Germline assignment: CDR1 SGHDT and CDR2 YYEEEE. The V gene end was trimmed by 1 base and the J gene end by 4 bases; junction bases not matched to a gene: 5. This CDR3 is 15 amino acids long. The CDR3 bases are TGTGCCAGCAGCTTGTCTAGCGGCATATACAATGAGCAGTTCTTC. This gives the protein CASSLSSGIYNEQFF.

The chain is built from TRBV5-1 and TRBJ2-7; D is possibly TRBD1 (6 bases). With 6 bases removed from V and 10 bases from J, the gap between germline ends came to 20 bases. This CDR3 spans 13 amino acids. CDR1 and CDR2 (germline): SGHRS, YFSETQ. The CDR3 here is CASKIWGTSPQYF. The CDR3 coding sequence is TGCGCCAGCAAAATTTGGGGGACATCCCCCCAGTACTTC.